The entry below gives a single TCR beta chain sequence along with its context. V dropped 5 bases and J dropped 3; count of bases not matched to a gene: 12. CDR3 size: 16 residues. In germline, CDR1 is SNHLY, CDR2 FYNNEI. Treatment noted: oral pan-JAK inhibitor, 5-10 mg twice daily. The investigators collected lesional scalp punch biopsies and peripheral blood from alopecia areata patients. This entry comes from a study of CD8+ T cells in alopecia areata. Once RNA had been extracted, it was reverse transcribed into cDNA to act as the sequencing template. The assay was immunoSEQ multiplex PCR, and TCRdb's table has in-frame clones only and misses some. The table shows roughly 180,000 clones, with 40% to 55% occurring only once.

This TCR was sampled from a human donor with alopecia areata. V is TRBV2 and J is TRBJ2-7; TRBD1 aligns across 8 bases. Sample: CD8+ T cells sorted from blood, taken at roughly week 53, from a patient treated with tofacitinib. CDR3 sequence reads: CASSIPRTGNLYEQYF. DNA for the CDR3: TGTGCCAGCAGTATTCCCCGGACAGGGAATCTCTACGAGCAGTACTTC.